The rows below give T cell receptor beta chains drawn from one sample of a study of blood T cell repertoires in COVID-19. The assay was immunoSEQ multiplex PCR, and TCRdb's table has in-frame clones only and misses some. The sample records approximately 180,000 clones, 80% to 90% being singletons. Sequencing used PBMCs or T cells enriched from blood (not recorded which). Every receptor here comes from a middle-aged woman with acute COVID-19. The CDR3 runs from the conserved cysteine through the conserved F or W. A D gene is named only where the DNA matches it firmly.

j_call: TRBJ2-5; d_call: TRBD2; v_call: TRBV19; cdr3_aa: CASSTNPGLASETQYF
j_call: TRBJ1-5; d_call: -; v_call: TRBV7-3; cdr3_aa: CASTSPGVGGNQPQHF
j_call: TRBJ1-3; d_call: -; v_call: TRBV30; cdr3_aa: CAWSVLAWSSGNTIYF
j_call: TRBJ2-3; d_call: -; v_call: TRBV14; cdr3_aa: CASSQQGYDTQYF
j_call: TRBJ2-2; d_call: TRBD1; v_call: TRBV14; cdr3_aa: CASSQDLNRGISGLFF
j_call: TRBJ2-7; d_call: TRBD2; v_call: TRBV10-1; cdr3_aa: CASSEAGTTQYEQYF
j_call: TRBJ2-3; d_call: -; v_call: TRBV5-4; cdr3_aa: CASSSPGAGTDTQYF
j_call: TRBJ1-5; d_call: TRBD1; v_call: TRBV19; cdr3_aa: CASSLTGSNQPQHF
j_call: TRBJ1-1; d_call: TRBD1; v_call: TRBV2; cdr3_aa: CASTLQGWHTEAFF
j_call: TRBJ1-5; d_call: -; v_call: TRBV13; cdr3_aa: CASSLGGQGASSNQPQHF
j_call: TRBJ2-4; d_call: -; v_call: TRBV30; cdr3_aa: CAWSVLGWGEYKNIQYF
j_call: TRBJ1-1; d_call: -; v_call: TRBV6-5; cdr3_aa: CASRRPGAEAFF
j_call: TRBJ2-7; d_call: -; v_call: TRBV2; cdr3_aa: CASKSLLGLATPAYEQYF
j_call: TRBJ1-5; d_call: -; v_call: TRBV19; cdr3_aa: CASMRAGLNSNQPQHF
j_call: TRBJ1-5; d_call: -; v_call: TRBV27; cdr3_aa: CASRGHQSNQPQHF
j_call: TRBJ2-2; d_call: -; v_call: TRBV12-2; cdr3_aa: CARLLAPNTGELFF
j_call: TRBJ1-1; d_call: -; v_call: TRBV28; cdr3_aa: CASTSWNTEAFF
j_call: TRBJ1-1; d_call: TRBD1; v_call: TRBV9; cdr3_aa: CASSVATGGNEAFF
j_call: TRBJ2-7; d_call: TRBD1; v_call: TRBV2; cdr3_aa: CATRTGQTYEQYF
j_call: TRBJ2-1; d_call: TRBD2; v_call: TRBV6-5; cdr3_aa: CASSSRLAGGHNEQFF
j_call: TRBJ2-3; d_call: -; v_call: TRBV19; cdr3_aa: CASSMSRTPLGTDTQYF
j_call: TRBJ1-5; d_call: TRBD1; v_call: TRBV18; cdr3_aa: CASSKGQGNNQPQHF
j_call: TRBJ2-1; d_call: -; v_call: TRBV6-2/TRBV6-3; cdr3_aa: CASSYSRRGEQFF
j_call: TRBJ2-7; d_call: -; v_call: TRBV5-4; cdr3_aa: CATTRGYEQYF
j_call: TRBJ2-3; d_call: TRBD1; v_call: TRBV5-1; cdr3_aa: CASSASGTGGTDTQYF
j_call: TRBJ1-2; d_call: -; v_call: TRBV9; cdr3_aa: CASRGGGSGGGYGYTF
j_call: TRBJ1-2; d_call: -; v_call: TRBV5-6; cdr3_aa: CASSLVGEGPSYGYTF
j_call: TRBJ2-1; d_call: TRBD2; v_call: TRBV11-2; cdr3_aa: CASSPGTSLNEQFF
j_call: TRBJ2-5; d_call: -; v_call: TRBV6-6; cdr3_aa: CASSYSTQGEETQYF
j_call: TRBJ2-1; d_call: TRBD1; v_call: TRBV6-5; cdr3_aa: CASTPRTGVNEQFF
j_call: TRBJ1-6; d_call: TRBD1; v_call: TRBV6-5; cdr3_aa: CASSPQGAYNSPLHF
j_call: TRBJ2-7; d_call: -; v_call: TRBV18; cdr3_aa: CASSPTRLGATGEQYF
j_call: TRBJ1-2; d_call: TRBD1; v_call: TRBV18; cdr3_aa: CASSPPDRAGYGYTF